This TCR beta chain appears in the sequencing data of a study of tumor-infiltrating lymphocytes in primary liver carcinoma. This clonotype was seen only a few times. Its antigen is currently unknown. The CDR3 contains 15 residues. The V gene's germline CDR1 is DFQATT and CDR2 SNEGSKA (reference sequence). The ends were cut back, 5 bases at V and 2 bases at J, with 19 bases in the middle. Extraction of RNA together with DNA used about 20-34 mg of unsorted bulk tissue. Among the patients, all had chronic HBV infection and none had been treated. Researchers generated TCR beta cDNA from roughly 520 ng of total RNA, relying on a constant-region primer. It was through three nested multiplex PCR rounds of slightly modified ARM-PCR that TCR beta libraries arose. Use of TRBV1-TRBV30 forward primers with a C-beta reverse primer characterized the first two PCR rounds, which lasted about 9 cycles each. TCRdb re-called the multiplex PCR reads with MiXCR, one entry per CDR3 protein. The sample contains 75,000 to 90,000 distinct CDR3 sequences, 72% of which appear only once.

Whole-study findings and limits: Reduced overlap was seen in tumor-adjacent and tumor-blood pairs versus tumor region pairs.

This clonotype was sampled from a man aged 35 to 55 with primary liver carcinoma and hepatitis B virus infection. The sample consisted of liver tumor tissue from sampling region 1. As to subset: tumor region T1, superior pole. The rearrangement joins TRBV20-1 to TRBJ2-7, with D maybe TRBD2 (5 bases). The CDR3 DNA reads TGCAGTGCTGGACCTCGGGAAAGTCTAACCTACGAGCAGTACTTC. Protein product: CSAGPRESLTYEQYF.